The 28 T cell receptor beta chains below were found in one sample sequenced in a study of blood T cell repertoires in COVID-19. Only in-frame clones appear in the TCRdb table, and some are missing; sequencing was by immunoSEQ multiplex PCR. The data contain under 200,000 clones, roughly 82% of them singletons. The sequenced sample consisted of PBMCs or T cells enriched from blood (not recorded which). The receptors stem from a woman aged 55-70 years with acute COVID-19.

This sequence joins TRBV9 and TRBJ2-1; 11 nucleotides align to TRBD2. V trimming: 0 bases; J trimming: 7 bases; junction bases outside the gene matches: 9. CDR3 length: 17 amino acids. CDR1 and CDR2 from the germline V gene are SGDLS and YYNGEE. The CDR3 DNA follows: TGTGCCAGCAGCGTAGTGGGTACTAGCGGGAGTAAGAATGAGCAGTTCTTC. Residues: CASSVVGTSGSKNEQFF.

The rearrangement links TRBV10-2 to TRBJ2-3, with TRBD2 matching over 12 bases. V shed 2 bases and J 4 bases; nucleotides not matched to a gene: 13. This CDR3 is 19 amino acids long. Germline CDR1 reads WSHSY; CDR2 reads SAAADI. The CDR3 DNA follows: TGCGCCAGCAGTGAGGAAAAAGTCCTAGCGGGAGGGCATGCAGATACGCAGTATTTT. Translated: CASSEEKVLAGGHADTQYF.

The rearrangement uses TRBV4-1 and TRBJ2-1; 8 bases are a match to TRBD2. CDR3 length equals 17 residues. Looked up from germline, CDR1 is MGHRA and CDR2 is YSYEKL. V shed 1 base and J 8 bases; nucleotides not matched to a gene: 13. The CDR3 reads CASSQGLLAGTSHEQFF. CDR3 bases: TGCGCCAGCAGCCAAGGACTGCTAGCGGGCACGAGTCATGAGCAGTTCTTC.

The chain links TRBV6-2 or TRBV6-3 to TRBJ2-1; unclear D gene. Germline assignment: CDR1 MNHEY and CDR2 SVGEGT. Trimming cost V 1 base and J 6 bases, with 7 bases left between them. CDR3 size: 13 residues. The CDR3 loop reads CASSYWATNEQFF. The CDR3 region has the DNA TGTGCCAGCAGTTACTGGGCCACCAATGAGCAGTTCTTC.

The J gene is TRBJ1-5, the V gene TRBV27, with a weak D call TRBD1 (6 bases). This CDR3 spans 13 amino acids. V was cut by 8 bases and J by 7 bases, with 15 bases left in between. The germline CDR1 and CDR2 sequences are MNHEY and SMNVEV (reference sequence). DNA for the CDR3: TGTGCCAGCGCAAACAGGGTTCGACAGCCCCAGCATTTT. Translation: CASANRVRQPQHF.

This clone appeared a single time. The CDR3 nucleotides read TGTGCCAGCAGCCCCTCAAGGGACAGGGGGCGCCGCGGGGAGCTGTTTTTT. Translated, it gives CASSPSRDRGRRGELFF. The chain uses TRBV28 and TRBJ2-2; 12 nucleotides agree with TRBD1. Trimming took 6 bases from V and 7 from J; bases not matched to a gene: 12. The V gene's germline CDR1 is MDHEN and CDR2 SYDVKM. This CDR3 is built from 17 residues.

The chain has TRBV4-1 and TRBJ1-2, with TRBD1 as a possible D gene (6 bases). Trimming left V 3 bases short and J 1 base short, with 21 bases between. CDR1 is MGHRA and CDR2 is YSYEKL in the germline V gene. This CDR3 is 18 amino acids long. CDR3 nucleotides: TGCGCCAGCAGCCACCCCTGGGGGGCGCGGGAGATTAACTATGGCTACACCTTC. It specifies CASSHPWGAREINYGYTF.

This clone has only a few counts. The rearrangement joins TRBV11-3 to TRBJ2-3; 8 bases align to TRBD2. The junction had 5 bases not matched to a gene; V was cut back by 5 bases and J by 4 bases. The CDR3 covers 14 residues. The germline V gene encodes CDR1 SGHNT and CDR2 YENEEA. The CDR3 DNA is TGTGCCAGCAGCCTCCCCGGGGGGGCAGATACGCAGTATTTT. It translates to CASSLPGGADTQYF.

The chain carries TRBV13 and TRBJ2-3, with 8 positions matching TRBD1. CDR3 length: 13 amino acids. The germline V gene encodes CDR1 PRHDT and CDR2 FYEKMQ (reference sequence). The V gene end was trimmed by 4 bases and the J gene end by 4 bases; junction bases not matched to a gene: 1. The CDR3 sequence is CASSSTGADTQYF. The CDR3 DNA sequence: TGTGCCAGCAGCTCGACAGGGGCAGATACGCAGTATTTT.

The genes are TRBV7-8 and TRBJ2-3; 8 nucleotides align to TRBD1. Trimming took 1 base from V and 2 from J; bases not matched to a gene: 5. This CDR3 is 16 amino acids long. Germline CDR1 reads SGHVS; CDR2 reads FQNEAQ. CDR3 DNA sequence: TGTGCCAGCAGCTTAGGGCGGACAGGGAACACAGATACGCAGTATTTT. As protein: CASSLGRTGNTDTQYF.

Here the CDR3 DNA reads TGTGCCAGCAGCTCCAATGCGGGGAAGACTTTCTTT. Translating gives CASSSNAGKTFF. The chain uses TRBV7-2 and TRBJ1-1; the D is unclear. Germline CDR1 and CDR2: SGHTA and FQGNSA. The CDR3 length is 12 residues. V was cut by 4 bases and J by 12 bases, with 15 bases left in between.

This clone was seen more than once but under ten times. The junction and the germline gene differ at one end; a read error may be behind it. The chain combines TRBV6-2 or TRBV6-3 with TRBJ1-2; the D is unclear. Germline CDR1 reads MNHEY; CDR2 reads SVGEGT. The CDR3 is made up of 14 amino acids. The CDR3 region has the DNA TGTGCCAGCAGTTTACTTCACGCCGCCTCCCCCCAATACTTC. It encodes CASSLLHAASPQYF.

V gene TRBV5-1 combines with J gene TRBJ2-7, with TRBD1 matching over 9 bases. There are 15 residues in the CDR3. The J segment lost 4 bases and the V segment lost 7 bases, leaving 12 bases of the junction unmatched. CDR1 and CDR2 (germline): SGHRS, YFSETQ. CDR3 nucleotides: TGCGCCAGCGCACCCTCGGGACAGGGATATTACGAGCAGTACTTC. Protein sequence: CASAPSGQGYYEQYF.

The CDR3: CASSLKRTGGQPQHF. In DNA, the CDR3 is TGTGCCAGCAGCTTAAAGAGGACAGGGGGCCAGCCCCAGCATTTT. J is TRBJ1-5 and V is TRBV7-2, with 11 bases identical to TRBD1. The CDR3 covers 15 residues. J was trimmed by 7 bases and V by 2 bases; bases with no gene match: 4. Germline V gives CDR1 SGHTA, CDR2 FQGNSA.

The CDR3 region is CASGKTGLNTEAFF. CDR3 DNA: TGCGCCAGCGGGAAGACAGGACTGAACACTGAAGCTTTCTTT. V and J are TRBV5-1 and TRBJ1-1, with D possibly TRBD1 on 6 matching bases. Trimming took 7 bases from V and 0 from J, leaving 13 bases between them. Germline CDR1 and CDR2: SGHRS and YFSETQ. The CDR3 contains 14 residues.

The V call is TRBV29-1, the J call TRBJ2-5; 8 bases agree with TRBD2. Germline trimming cut 6 bases from V and 5 bases from J; bases unmatched to any gene: 5. Germline assignment: CDR1 SQVTM and CDR2 ANQGSEA. CDR3 length: 12 amino acids. CDR3 protein: CSVVSGDETQYF. DNA of the CDR3: TGCAGCGTCGTTAGCGGGGACGAGACCCAGTACTTC.

This clone turned up a few times. V is TRBV10-3 and J is TRBJ2-1; 14 nucleotides agree with TRBD2. Germline V CDR1 and CDR2: ENHRY, SYGVKD. With V trimmed by 6 bases and J by 9 bases, 13 bases remained unmatched. The CDR3 has 17 residues. The CDR3 loop is CAISPTSGRGGAGEQFF. Here the CDR3 DNA reads TGTGCCATCAGCCCGACTAGCGGGAGGGGAGGCGCAGGTGAGCAGTTCTTC.

The J gene is TRBJ2-3, the V gene TRBV5-1, with 9 bases aligning to TRBD2. With 5 bases clipped from V and 3 bases from J, the junction kept 7 bases outside the gene matches. The CDR3 has 15 residues. The V gene's germline CDR1 is SGHRS and CDR2 YFSETQ. As DNA, the CDR3 is TGCGCCAGCAGATCGCGGGAGGGCCTAACAGATACGCAGTATTTT. Translating it yields CASRSREGLTDTQYF.

V is TRBV7-2 and J is TRBJ2-1; D is perhaps TRBD1 (5 bases). Trimming left V 5 bases short and J 15 bases short, with 20 bases between. CDR3 size: 13 residues. Germline V CDR1 and CDR2: SGHTA, FQGNSA. CDR3 DNA: TGTGCCAGCAGCCCACCCGGGCTAGGGGTTTGGTTCTTC. Amino acids: CASSPPGLGVWFF.

This chain joins TRBV11-2 and TRBJ2-1; TRBD2 is a possible D gene (6 bases). CDR3 length: 14 amino acids. V was trimmed by 4 bases and J by 6 bases, leaving 13 bases between them. CDR1 is SGHAT, CDR2 FQNNGV, per germline. In DNA form, the CDR3 reads TGTGCCAGCAGCTCGCTGACTAGAAGCAATGAGCAGTTCTTC. It is translated as CASSSLTRSNEQFF. The full variable domain, its missing parts supplied by reference TRBV11-2 and TRBJ2-1, is EAGVAQSPRYKIIEKRQSVAFWCNPISGHATLYWYQQILGQGPKLLIQFQNNGVVDDSQLPKDRFSAERLKGVDSTLKIQPAKLEDSAVYLCASSSLTRSNEQFFGPGTRLTVL.

The gene calls are TRBV30 and TRBJ1-1; D is unresolved. This CDR3 has 12 residues. Trimming cost V 4 bases and J 4 bases, with 10 bases left between them. Germline lookup yields CDR1 GTSNPN and CDR2 SVGIG (reference sequence). CDR3 loop: CAWIMRPTEAFF. The CDR3 bases are TGTGCCTGGATTATGCGGCCCACTGAAGCTTTCTTT.

This chain's CDR3 is CASSEAMDTQYF. The CDR3 DNA sequence: TGTGCCAGCAGCGAAGCAATGGATACGCAGTATTTT. The J gene is TRBJ2-3, the V gene TRBV7-2, with no clear D. V dropped 5 bases and J dropped 6 bases, with 9 bases sitting between them. Germline CDR1 is SGHTA and CDR2 is FQGNSA. There are 12 residues in the CDR3.

This chain links TRBV6-1 with TRBJ2-5, with D maybe TRBD2 (6 bases). The V gene's germline CDR1 is MNHNS and CDR2 SASEGT. The germline V and J ends were trimmed by 2 bases and 5 bases, with 15 bases remaining between them. The CDR3 covers 15 residues. The CDR3 DNA reads as TGTGCCAGCAGTGAATGGACTACCCCTAGGGAGACCCAGTACTTC. This gives the protein CASSEWTTPRETQYF.

In this sample, this clone turned up many times. V usage is TRBV27 and J usage is TRBJ2-1; D is uncertain. V lost 7 bases to trimming and J lost 6 bases, with 7 bases between them. Germline-derived CDR1 and CDR2 are MNHEY and SMNVEV (reference sequence). The CDR3 loop spans 11 amino acids. The CDR3 region is CASTSGNEQFF. CDR3 DNA sequence: TGTGCCAGCACCTCAGGCAATGAGCAGTTCTTC.

The J gene is TRBJ2-2, the V gene TRBV24-1; the D is unclear. The CDR3 has 12 amino acids. V lost 9 bases and J lost 1, with 5 bases in between. Germline CDR1 and CDR2: KGHDR and SFDVKD. This CDR3 is CATSQNTGELFF. For the CDR3, the DNA is TGTGCCACCTCACAGAACACCGGGGAGCTGTTTTTT.

The chain uses TRBV27 and TRBJ2-5, with 8 bases identical to TRBD2. CDR3 length: 17 residues. V gave up 2 bases and J gave up 0 bases; unmatched junction bases: 8. Germline V gene lookup returns CDR1 MNHEY and CDR2 SMNVEV (reference sequence). The CDR3 region is CASSLGFQRGYQETQYF. The CDR3 bases are TGTGCCAGCAGTTTAGGATTCCAGCGGGGGTACCAAGAGACCCAGTACTTC.

The J gene is TRBJ1-4, the V gene TRBV4-3, with TRBD1 as a possible D gene (5 bases). In germline, CDR1 is LGHNA, CDR2 YSLEER. The CDR3 sequence is 15 residues long. Deletions cut 0 bases from V and 6 bases from J, with 11 bases between. CDR3 amino acids: CASSQETGGDEKLFF. DNA for the CDR3: TGCGCCAGCAGCCAAGAAACAGGAGGGGATGAAAAACTGTTTTTT.

This chain links TRBV5-8 with TRBJ1-2; unclear D gene. CDR3 length: 14 amino acids. Trimming pared 3 bases from V and 5 bases from J, leaving 14 bases between. CDR1 is SGHTS, CDR2 YDEGEE, per germline. CDR3 protein: CASSYEGERYGYTF. The CDR3 DNA reads as TGTGCCAGCAGCTACGAGGGTGAACGGTATGGCTACACCTTC. Full variable domain (remainder filled in from reference TRBV5-8 and TRBJ1-2): EAGVTQSPTHLIKTRGQQATLRCSPISGHTSVYWYQQALGLGLQFLLWYDEGEERNRGNFPPRFSGRQFPNYSSELNVNALELEDSALYLCASSYEGERYGYTFGSGTRLTVV.